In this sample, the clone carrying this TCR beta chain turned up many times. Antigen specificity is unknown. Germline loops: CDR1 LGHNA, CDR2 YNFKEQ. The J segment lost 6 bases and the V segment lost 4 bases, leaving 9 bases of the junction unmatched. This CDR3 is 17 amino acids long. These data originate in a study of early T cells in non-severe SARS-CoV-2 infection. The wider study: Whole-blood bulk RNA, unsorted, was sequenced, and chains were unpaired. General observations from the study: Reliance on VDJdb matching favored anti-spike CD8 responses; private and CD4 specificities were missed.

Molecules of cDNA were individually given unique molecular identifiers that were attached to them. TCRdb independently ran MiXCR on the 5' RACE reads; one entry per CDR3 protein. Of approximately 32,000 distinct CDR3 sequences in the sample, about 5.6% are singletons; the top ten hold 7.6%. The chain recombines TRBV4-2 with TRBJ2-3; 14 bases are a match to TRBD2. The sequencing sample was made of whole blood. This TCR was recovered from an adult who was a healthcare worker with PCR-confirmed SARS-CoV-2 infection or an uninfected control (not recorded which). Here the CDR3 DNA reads TGTGCCAGCAGCCGAGCCCGCGGGACTAGCGGGAGCGATACGCAGTATTTT. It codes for CASSRARGTSGSDTQYF.